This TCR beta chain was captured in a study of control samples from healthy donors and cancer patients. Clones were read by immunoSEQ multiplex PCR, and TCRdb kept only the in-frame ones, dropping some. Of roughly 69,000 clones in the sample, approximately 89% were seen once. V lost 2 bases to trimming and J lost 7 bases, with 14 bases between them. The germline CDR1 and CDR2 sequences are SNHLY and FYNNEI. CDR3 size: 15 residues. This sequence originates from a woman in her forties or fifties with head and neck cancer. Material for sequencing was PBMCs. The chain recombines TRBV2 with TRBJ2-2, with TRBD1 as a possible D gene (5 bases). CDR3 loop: CASSETHLGVGELFF. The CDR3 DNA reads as TGTGCCAGCAGTGAAACCCATTTAGGGGTCGGGGAGCTGTTTTTT.